Listed below are T cell receptor beta chains from one sample, sequenced in a study of beta chain features in type 1 diabetes. The table came from immunoSEQ multiplex PCR; TCRdb's copy has only in-frame clones and leaves some out. This table holds approximately 150,000 clones, about 10% found once. Material: naive CD4+ T cells from blood. The receptors originated from a man between 18 and 35 years old in good health. Both conserved end residues are part of each CDR3. D genes are given only for firm matches. A clone size is listed for some rows: how often the clone was seen (once, few, many), or a class if it is expanded.

d_call: TRBD1; v_call: TRBV7-2; j_call: TRBJ2-1; clone_size: few; cdr3_nt: TGTGCCAGCAGCTTACTGGGACAGGTCTCGAATGAGCAGTTCTTC; cdr3_aa: CASSLLGQVSNEQFF
d_call: NA; v_call: TRBV6-5; j_call: TRBJ2-1; clone_size: NA; cdr3_nt: TGTGCCAGCAGGAATAGCAATGAGCAGTTCTTC; cdr3_aa: CASRNSNEQFF
d_call: TRBD1; v_call: TRBV6-1; j_call: TRBJ2-5; clone_size: few; cdr3_nt: TGTGCCAGCCGGTCCCCGGGACAGGGTGAGACCCAGTACTTC; cdr3_aa: CASRSPGQGETQYF
d_call: TRBD2; v_call: TRBV13; j_call: TRBJ2-1; clone_size: few; cdr3_nt: TGTGCCAGCAGCCGAAGCGGGGGGGCCTACAATGAGCAGTTCTTC; cdr3_aa: CASSRSGGAYNEQFF
d_call: TRBD2; v_call: TRBV7-2; j_call: TRBJ2-3; clone_size: NA; cdr3_nt: TGTGCCAGCAGCTTAAGGGTAGCGGGGTTCACAGATACGCAGTATTTT; cdr3_aa: CASSLRVAGFTDTQYF
d_call: NA; v_call: TRBV30; j_call: TRBJ2-3; clone_size: many; cdr3_nt: TGTGCCTGGAGTCACTCATTTGCTGCAGATACGCAGTATTTT; cdr3_aa: CAWSHSFAADTQYF
d_call: NA; v_call: TRBV6-1; j_call: TRBJ1-2; clone_size: few; cdr3_nt: TGTGCCAGCAGTCGAAAGACAGGCCCCTATGGCTACACCTTC; cdr3_aa: CASSRKTGPYGYTF
d_call: TRBD2; v_call: TRBV7-2; j_call: TRBJ2-1; clone_size: many; cdr3_nt: TGTGCCAGCAGCCCAGAGACTAGCGGGGGCCTCTATGAGCAGTTCTTC; cdr3_aa: CASSPETSGGLYEQFF
d_call: NA; v_call: TRBV7-6; j_call: TRBJ2-5; clone_size: NA; cdr3_nt: TGTGCCAGCAGCAGTCCTCTCCGGGACAAACAAGAGACCCAGTACTTC; cdr3_aa: CASSSPLRDKQETQYF
d_call: NA; v_call: TRBV7-2; j_call: TRBJ2-3; clone_size: NA; cdr3_nt: TGTGCCAGCAGCCTAGAGTCCAGTCTGCCACCCCCCCCAGATACGCAGTATTTT; cdr3_aa: CASSLESSLPPPPDTQYF
d_call: NA; v_call: TRBV7-6; j_call: TRBJ1-2; clone_size: NA; cdr3_nt: TGTGCCAGCAGCTTATCTAGCGGAAACTATGGCTACACCTTC; cdr3_aa: CASSLSSGNYGYTF
d_call: TRBD2; v_call: TRBV4-1; j_call: TRBJ2-3; clone_size: few; cdr3_nt: TGCGCCAGCAGCGTCCTAGCGGGGGGCACAGATACGCAGTATTTT; cdr3_aa: CASSVLAGGTDTQYF
d_call: NA; v_call: TRBV29-1; j_call: TRBJ1-3; clone_size: NA; cdr3_nt: TGCAGCGTTGAAGATCTCCCTTCTGGAAACACCATATATTTT; cdr3_aa: CSVEDLPSGNTIYF
d_call: NA; v_call: TRBV10-2; j_call: TRBJ1-3; clone_size: few; cdr3_nt: TGCGCCAGCAGTGAACACTACTCTGGAAACACCATATATTTT; cdr3_aa: CASSEHYSGNTIYF
d_call: NA; v_call: TRBV18; j_call: TRBJ1-4; clone_size: NA; cdr3_nt: TGTGCCAGCTCACCATCCGTTTTGAGTACTAATGAAAAACTGTTTTTT; cdr3_aa: CASSPSVLSTNEKLFF
d_call: TRBD1; v_call: TRBV15; j_call: TRBJ2-2; clone_size: few; cdr3_nt: TGTGCCACCAGCAGCCGGGACAGCACGAACACCGGGGAGCTGTTTTTT; cdr3_aa: CATSSRDSTNTGELFF
d_call: NA; v_call: TRBV29-1; j_call: TRBJ1-4; clone_size: few; cdr3_nt: TGCAGCGCCGAAACCAACAGGGATATGAAAAAACTGTTTTTT; cdr3_aa: CSAETNRDMKKLFF
d_call: TRBD1; v_call: TRBV9; j_call: TRBJ1-2; clone_size: many; cdr3_nt: TGTGCCAGCAGCGTAGGGGACAGGGAACGTGGCTACACCTTC; cdr3_aa: CASSVGDRERGYTF
d_call: NA; v_call: TRBV7-2; j_call: TRBJ2-7; clone_size: few; cdr3_nt: TGTGCCAGCAGCCGAGAGGGCCAGGGGGGCTACGAGCAGTACTTC; cdr3_aa: CASSREGQGGYEQYF
d_call: NA; v_call: TRBV18; j_call: TRBJ1-1; clone_size: many; cdr3_nt: TGTGCCAGCTCACCGGCGGAGAACACTGAAGCTTTCTTT; cdr3_aa: CASSPAENTEAFF
d_call: TRBD1; v_call: TRBV10-3; j_call: TRBJ1-6; clone_size: few; cdr3_nt: TGTGCCATCACCGCGGGGACAGGGAATTCACCCCTCCACTTT; cdr3_aa: CAITAGTGNSPLHF
d_call: TRBD1; v_call: TRBV5-1; j_call: TRBJ2-7; clone_size: NA; cdr3_nt: TGCGCCAGCGGCGCAGGGGGCTACGAGCAGTACTTC; cdr3_aa: CASGAGGYEQYF
d_call: TRBD2; v_call: TRBV18; j_call: TRBJ2-1; clone_size: NA; cdr3_nt: TGTGCCAGCTCACCGGGCGGGGGGCCCTACAATGAGCAGTTCTTC; cdr3_aa: CASSPGGGPYNEQFF
d_call: TRBD1; v_call: TRBV5-4; j_call: TRBJ1-6; clone_size: few; cdr3_nt: TGTGCCAGCAGCAAGGGACAGGGTAATAATTCACCCCTCCACTTT; cdr3_aa: CASSKGQGNNSPLHF
d_call: NA; v_call: TRBV5-6; j_call: TRBJ2-5; clone_size: NA; cdr3_nt: TGTGCCAGCAGCTTGAGCCCGGGGGTTGAAGAGACCCAGTACTTC; cdr3_aa: CASSLSPGVEETQYF
d_call: NA; v_call: TRBV28; j_call: TRBJ2-1; clone_size: NA; cdr3_nt: TGTGCCAGCAGCTACCCGGGAGCAGGGACCTACAATGAGCAGTTCTTC; cdr3_aa: CASSYPGAGTYNEQFF
d_call: NA; v_call: TRBV7-6; j_call: TRBJ2-7; clone_size: few; cdr3_nt: TGTGCCAGCAGCTTAGTTGCAGGGAACTACGAGCAGTACTTC; cdr3_aa: CASSLVAGNYEQYF
d_call: TRBD2; v_call: TRBV9; j_call: TRBJ2-2; clone_size: few; cdr3_nt: TGTGCCAGCAGCGGGGGACTAGCGGGGGGAACAGCTGGGGAGCTGTTTTTT; cdr3_aa: CASSGGLAGGTAGELFF
d_call: NA; v_call: TRBV7-9; j_call: TRBJ2-7; clone_size: few; cdr3_nt: TGTGCCAGCAGCGCGCCGGGGGTGTACGAGCAGTACTTC; cdr3_aa: CASSAPGVYEQYF
d_call: NA; v_call: TRBV28; j_call: TRBJ2-4; clone_size: many; cdr3_nt: TGTGCCAGCAGCCGACAGGGAGGAAACATTCAGTACTTC; cdr3_aa: CASSRQGGNIQYF
d_call: TRBD1; v_call: TRBV7-6; j_call: TRBJ1-2; clone_size: few; cdr3_nt: TGTGCCAGCAGCTACCTACAGGGGTATGGCTACACCTTC; cdr3_aa: CASSYLQGYGYTF
d_call: TRBD2; v_call: TRBV7-8; j_call: TRBJ2-7; clone_size: NA; cdr3_nt: TGTGCCAGCGCGGGTTCTAGCGGGGGGGCCTGGGAGCAGTACTTC; cdr3_aa: CASAGSSGGAWEQYF
d_call: NA; v_call: TRBV30; j_call: TRBJ2-5; clone_size: NA; cdr3_nt: TGTGCCTGGAGTGGTGACGGGATAGAGACCCAGTACTTC; cdr3_aa: CAWSGDGIETQYF
d_call: TRBD1; v_call: TRBV7-2; j_call: TRBJ2-5; clone_size: NA; cdr3_nt: TGTGCCAGCAGCATCCAGGACAGGCACGGGGAGACCCAGTACTTC; cdr3_aa: CASSIQDRHGETQYF
d_call: TRBD2; v_call: TRBV6-6; j_call: TRBJ2-1; clone_size: few; cdr3_nt: TGTGCCAGCGTCGGGGGGGCCTCCTACAATGAGCAGTTCTTC; cdr3_aa: CASVGGASYNEQFF
d_call: NA; v_call: TRBV30; j_call: TRBJ2-7; clone_size: few; cdr3_nt: TGTGCCTGGTGCAGGGCCTCCGGCCTCTACGAGCAGTACTTC; cdr3_aa: CAWCRASGLYEQYF
d_call: TRBD1; v_call: TRBV2; j_call: TRBJ2-3; clone_size: few; cdr3_nt: TGTGCCAGCAGCCGACAGGGGGAGAATACGCAGTATTTT; cdr3_aa: CASSRQGENTQYF
d_call: NA; v_call: TRBV4-1; j_call: TRBJ1-1; clone_size: NA; cdr3_nt: TGCGCCAGCAGCCAAGTGGCAGTCGGCGGGGCTGAAGCTTTCTTT; cdr3_aa: CASSQVAVGGAEAFF
d_call: TRBD2; v_call: TRBV4-2; j_call: TRBJ2-3; clone_size: NA; cdr3_nt: TGTGCCAGCAGCGATAGCGGGGGGGCACCAGATACGCAGTATTTT; cdr3_aa: CASSDSGGAPDTQYF
d_call: TRBD1; v_call: TRBV9; j_call: TRBJ2-1; clone_size: few; cdr3_nt: TGTGCCAGCAGCATCCGAAGCCCGACAGGGTTCGATGAGCAGTTCTTC; cdr3_aa: CASSIRSPTGFDEQFF
d_call: TRBD2; v_call: TRBV18; j_call: TRBJ2-5; clone_size: NA; cdr3_nt: TGTGCCAGCTCATATGGGACTAGCGGGCAAGAGACCCAGTACTTC; cdr3_aa: CASSYGTSGQETQYF
d_call: NA; v_call: TRBV7-2; j_call: TRBJ1-6; clone_size: many; cdr3_nt: TGTGCCAGCAGCTTCGACAGGTCGGGCCTCTCCCCCCACTTT; cdr3_aa: CASSFDRSGLSPHF
d_call: TRBD2; v_call: TRBV9; j_call: TRBJ2-3; clone_size: many; cdr3_nt: TGTGCCAGCAGCGTAGAAGCGGGGGCAGATACGCAGTATTTT; cdr3_aa: CASSVEAGADTQYF
d_call: NA; v_call: TRBV10-1; j_call: TRBJ1-6; clone_size: NA; cdr3_nt: TGCGCCAGCAGTGAGGGGCTACCCGGCCGCCTCCACTTT; cdr3_aa: CASSEGLPGRLHF
d_call: NA; v_call: TRBV9; j_call: TRBJ2-1; clone_size: few; cdr3_nt: TGTGCCAGCAGCGGCCTACGACAGATCAATGAGCAGTTCTTC; cdr3_aa: CASSGLRQINEQFF
d_call: TRBD1; v_call: TRBV7-3; j_call: TRBJ2-3; clone_size: NA; cdr3_nt: TGTGCCAGCAGTTCAGGACAGGGGACAGATACGCAGTATTTT; cdr3_aa: CASSSGQGTDTQYF
d_call: TRBD1; v_call: TRBV7-6; j_call: TRBJ2-2; clone_size: few; cdr3_nt: TGTGCCAGCAGTTTAGACAGGGGGCTACTTAACACCGGGGAGCTGTTTTTT; cdr3_aa: CASSLDRGLLNTGELFF